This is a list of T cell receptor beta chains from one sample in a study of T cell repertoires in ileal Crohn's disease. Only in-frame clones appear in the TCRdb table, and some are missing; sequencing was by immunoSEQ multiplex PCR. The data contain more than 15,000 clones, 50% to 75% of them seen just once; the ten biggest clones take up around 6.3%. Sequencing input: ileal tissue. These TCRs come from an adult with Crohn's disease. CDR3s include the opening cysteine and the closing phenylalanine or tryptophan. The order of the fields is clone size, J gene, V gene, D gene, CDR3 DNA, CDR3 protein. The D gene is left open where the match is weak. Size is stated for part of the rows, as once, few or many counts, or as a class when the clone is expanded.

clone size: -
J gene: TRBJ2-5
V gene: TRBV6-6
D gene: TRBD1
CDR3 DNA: TGTGCCAGCAGCCAGACAGGGCTTCAAGAGACCCAGTACTTC
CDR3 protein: CASSQTGLQETQYF

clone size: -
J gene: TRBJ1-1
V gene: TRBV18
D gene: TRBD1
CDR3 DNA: TGTGCCAGCTCACAAGGACAGGGGAACACTGAAGCTTTCTTT
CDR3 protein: CASSQGQGNTEAFF

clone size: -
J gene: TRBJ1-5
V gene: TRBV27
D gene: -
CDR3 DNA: TGTGCCAGCAGTTTGGCGACATTCACAGGTCATCACAATCAGCCCCAGCATTTT
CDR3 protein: CASSLATFTGHHNQPQHF

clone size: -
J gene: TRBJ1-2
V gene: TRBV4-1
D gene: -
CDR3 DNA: TGCGCCAGCAGCCGGAGACACGGGACACCTGATGGCTACACCTTC
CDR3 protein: CASSRRHGTPDGYTF

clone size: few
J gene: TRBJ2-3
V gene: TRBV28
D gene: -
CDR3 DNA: TGTGCCAGCAGCCCCCATATTTCGGGGCAGTATTTT
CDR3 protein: CASSPHISGQYF

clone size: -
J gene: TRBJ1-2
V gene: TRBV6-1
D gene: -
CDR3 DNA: TGTGCCAGCAGTCCTTACCCCCCCATCACAAGCACCTTC
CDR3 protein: CASSPYPPITSTF

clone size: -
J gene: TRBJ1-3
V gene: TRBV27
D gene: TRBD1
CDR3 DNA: TGTGCCAGCAGTTTAACAGGGGTCAACTCTGGAAACACCATATATTTT
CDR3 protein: CASSLTGVNSGNTIYF

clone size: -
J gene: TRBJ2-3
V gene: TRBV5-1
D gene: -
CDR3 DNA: TGCGCCAGCATGGAGGGGCTTGTTACAGATACGCAGTATTTT
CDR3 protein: CASMEGLVTDTQYF

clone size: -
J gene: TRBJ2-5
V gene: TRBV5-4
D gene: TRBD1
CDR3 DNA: TGTGCCAGCAGCCTTCGAGGGACAGGGGGCCAAGAGACCCAGTACTTC
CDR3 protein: CASSLRGTGGQETQYF

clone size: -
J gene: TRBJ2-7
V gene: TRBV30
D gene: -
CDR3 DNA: TGTGCCTGGAGTCCGACTATCTACGAGCAGTACTTC
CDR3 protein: CAWSPTIYEQYF

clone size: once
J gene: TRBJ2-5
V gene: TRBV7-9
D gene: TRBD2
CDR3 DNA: TGTGCCAGCAGCCTTAGCGGGATTCAAGAGACCCAGTACTTC
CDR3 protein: CASSLSGIQETQYF

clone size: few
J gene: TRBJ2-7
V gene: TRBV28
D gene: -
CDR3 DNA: TGTGCCAGCAGTTTAGGAGGATTCTACGAGCAGTACTTC
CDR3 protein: CASSLGGFYEQYF

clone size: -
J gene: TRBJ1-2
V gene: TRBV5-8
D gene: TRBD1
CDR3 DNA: TGTGCCAGCAGCTTGCGGGACAGGGGCGACTTAGGTGGCTACACCTTC
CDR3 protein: CASSLRDRGDLGGYTF

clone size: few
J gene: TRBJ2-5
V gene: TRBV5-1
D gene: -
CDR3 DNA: TGCGCCAGCAGCTTATCAGGGGAAAAGACCCAGTACTTC
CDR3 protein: CASSLSGEKTQYF

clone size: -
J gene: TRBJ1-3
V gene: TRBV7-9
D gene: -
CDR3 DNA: TGTGCCAGCAGCTTAGCCACAGTGGTCACATCTGGAAACACCATATATTTT
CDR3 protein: CASSLATVVTSGNTIYF

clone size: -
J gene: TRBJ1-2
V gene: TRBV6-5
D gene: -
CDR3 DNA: TGTGCCAGCACCCTAGGGAGTGCTGCTAACTATGGCTACACCTTC
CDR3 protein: CASTLGSAANYGYTF

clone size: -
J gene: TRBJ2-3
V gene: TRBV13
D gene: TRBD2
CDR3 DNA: TGTGCCAGCAGCAATCTAGCGGGAGATACGCAGTATTTT
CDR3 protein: CASSNLAGDTQYF

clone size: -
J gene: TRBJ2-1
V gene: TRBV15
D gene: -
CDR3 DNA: TGTGCCACCAGCAGAGATGGCAGTTTCAATGAGCAGTTCTTC
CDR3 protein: CATSRDGSFNEQFF

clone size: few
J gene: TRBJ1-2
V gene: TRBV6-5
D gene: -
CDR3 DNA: TGTGCCAGCAGTTACCGGGACACCAACTATGGCTACACCTTC
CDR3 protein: CASSYRDTNYGYTF

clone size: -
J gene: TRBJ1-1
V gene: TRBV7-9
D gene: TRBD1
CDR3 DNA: TGTGCCAGCAGCTTTGGAGGGGGCTTGGACACTGAAGCTTTCTTT
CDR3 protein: CASSFGGGLDTEAFF

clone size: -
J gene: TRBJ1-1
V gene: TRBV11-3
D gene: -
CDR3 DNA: TGTGCCAGCAGCTTAGGGCAGGGCCACACTGAAGCTTTCTTT
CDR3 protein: CASSLGQGHTEAFF

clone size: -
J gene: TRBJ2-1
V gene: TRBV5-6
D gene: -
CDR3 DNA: TGTGCCAGCAGCCCCCTGGCCCTTAGCGGCACGTACAATGAGCAGTTCTTC
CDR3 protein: CASSPLALSGTYNEQFF

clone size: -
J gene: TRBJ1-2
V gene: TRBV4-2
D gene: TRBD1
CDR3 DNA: TGTGCCAGCAGCCACCGACAGGGTTTAGACTATGGCTACACCTTC
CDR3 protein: CASSHRQGLDYGYTF

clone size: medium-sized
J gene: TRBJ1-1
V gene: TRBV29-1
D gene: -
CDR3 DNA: TGCAGCTACCGGAATCAGGGGTTAGGGGACACTGAAGCTTTCTTT
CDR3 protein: CSYRNQGLGDTEAFF

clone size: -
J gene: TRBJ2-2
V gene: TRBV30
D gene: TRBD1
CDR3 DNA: TGTGCCTGGAGTATGGGACAGGGTCCGAACACCGGGGAGCTGTTTTTT
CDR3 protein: CAWSMGQGPNTGELFF

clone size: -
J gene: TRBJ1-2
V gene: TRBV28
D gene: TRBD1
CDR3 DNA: TGTGCCAGCAGCCGACAGGGGGCAGAGTCTTATGGCTACACCTTC
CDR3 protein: CASSRQGAESYGYTF

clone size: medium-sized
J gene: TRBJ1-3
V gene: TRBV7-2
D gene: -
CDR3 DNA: TGTGCCAGCAGCTTAGGCCCGAGCTCTGGAAACACCATATATTTT
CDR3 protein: CASSLGPSSGNTIYF